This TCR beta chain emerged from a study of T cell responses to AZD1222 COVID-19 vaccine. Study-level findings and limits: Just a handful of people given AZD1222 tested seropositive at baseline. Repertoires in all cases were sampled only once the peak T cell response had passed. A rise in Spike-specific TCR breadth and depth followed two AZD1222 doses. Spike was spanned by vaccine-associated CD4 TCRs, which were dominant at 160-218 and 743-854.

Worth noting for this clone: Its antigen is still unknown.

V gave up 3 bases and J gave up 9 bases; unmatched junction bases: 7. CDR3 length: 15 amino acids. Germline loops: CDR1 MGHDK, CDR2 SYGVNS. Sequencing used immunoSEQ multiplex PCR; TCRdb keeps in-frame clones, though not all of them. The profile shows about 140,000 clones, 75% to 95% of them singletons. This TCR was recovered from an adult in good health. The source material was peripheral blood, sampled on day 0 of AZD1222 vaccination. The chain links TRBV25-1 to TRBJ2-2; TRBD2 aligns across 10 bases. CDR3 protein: CASSEELAGQRELFF. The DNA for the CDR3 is TGTGCCAGCAGTGAGGAACTAGCGGGGCAAAGGGAGCTGTTTTTT. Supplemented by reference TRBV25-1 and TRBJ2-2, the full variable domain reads EADIYQTPRYLVIGTGKKITLECSQTMGHDKMYWYQQDPGMELHLIHYSYGVNSTEKGDLSSESTVSRIRTEHFPLTLESARPSHTSQYLCASSEELAGQRELFFGEGSRLTVL.